This passage covers 32 T cell receptor beta chains from one sample sequenced in a study of blood T cell repertoires in COVID-19. TCRdb's copy holds only in-frame clones and misses some; the assay was immunoSEQ multiplex PCR. The table includes around 370,000 clones, around 86% detected once. The sequencing sample was made of peripheral blood. These receptors were obtained from a woman aged 45-60 years with COVID-19, enrolled during active disease.

This chain uses TRBV10-1 with TRBJ1-2, with TRBD1 matching 8 bases. The CDR3 covers 13 residues. Germline V gives CDR1 WNHNN, CDR2 SYGVQD (reference sequence). With V trimmed by 6 bases and J by 6 bases, 6 bases remained unmatched. Written as DNA, the CDR3 is TGCGCCAGCAGCCTGGACAGGGTCGATGGCTACACCTTC. The encoded protein is CASSLDRVDGYTF.

This clone was detected only a few times. The CDR3 bases are TGCGCCAGCAGCCAAGAAAGGTGGGGCGGGAGGGCCGGCGAGCAGTACTTC. As protein: CASSQERWGGRAGEQYF. The J gene is TRBJ2-7, the V gene TRBV4-1, with 9 bases lining up with TRBD2. The CDR3 runs 17 residues. CDR1 and CDR2 from the germline V gene are MGHRA and YSYEKL. V dropped 0 bases and J dropped 6; count of bases not matched to a gene: 12.

The V call is TRBV30, the J call TRBJ2-1, with a tentative D call TRBD2 (6 bases). The germline V gene encodes CDR1 GTSNPN and CDR2 SVGIG (reference sequence). CDR3 length equals 14 residues. Between the trimmed V and J ends, which lost 3 bases and 0 bases, there was a span of 9 bases. CDR3 region: CAWSGGSSYNEQFF. CDR3 sequence (DNA): TGTGCCTGGAGCGGGGGAAGCTCCTACAATGAGCAGTTCTTC.

The chain has TRBV2 and TRBJ1-1, with 7 bases aligning to TRBD1. The CDR3 contains 11 residues. Losses at the gene ends were 6 bases for V and 9 bases for J; bases not matched to a gene: 4. Germline CDR1 SNHLY, CDR2 FYNNEI. The CDR3 coding sequence is TGTGCCAGCAGCCCACAGGGGAAAGCTTTCTTT. Residues: CASSPQGKAFF.

The genes are TRBV4-2 and TRBJ1-2; the match to TRBD1 covers 7 bases. The CDR3 is 14 residues long. CDR1 LGHNA and CDR2 YNFKEQ come from the germline V gene. The V segment lost 2 bases and the J segment 2 bases; nucleotides outside the gene matches: 2. This CDR3 reads CASSQSTGNYGYTF. The CDR3 DNA is TGTGCCAGCAGCCAATCGACAGGGAACTATGGCTACACCTTC.

The chain employs TRBV2 and TRBJ2-7; D gene ambiguous. This CDR3 spans 12 amino acids. The V and J ends lost 5 bases and 0 bases respectively, with 5 bases between them. CDR1 SNHLY and CDR2 FYNNEI come from the germline V gene. The CDR3 region has the DNA TGTGCCAGCAGTTATAGCTCCTACGAGCAGTACTTC. Protein sequence: CASSYSSYEQYF.

The V call is TRBV7-9, the J call TRBJ2-3; 8 bases are a match to TRBD2. This CDR3 spans 16 amino acids. Germline CDR1 is SEHNR and CDR2 is FQNEAQ (reference sequence). With V trimmed by 5 bases and J by 0 bases, 7 bases remained unmatched. CDR3 in amino acids: CASSPWTSTSTDTQYF. The DNA of the CDR3 is TGTGCCAGCAGCCCTTGGACTAGCACGAGCACAGATACGCAGTATTTT.

The chain couples TRBV4-2 to TRBJ2-7; 14 nucleotides line up with TRBD2. Germline V lookup: CDR1 LGHNA, CDR2 YNFKEQ. V shed 4 bases, J shed 4 bases, and the junction held 3 bases outside the gene matches. The CDR3 is 15 residues long. Here the CDR3 DNA reads TGTGCCAGCAGCCTAGGACTAGCGGGGGGATACGAGCAGTACTTC. This gives the protein CASSLGLAGGYEQYF.

This clone was seen only once. The V call is TRBV27, the J call TRBJ2-1; the D gene is possibly TRBD2 (5 bases). This CDR3 is built from 12 residues. The germline V gene has CDR1 MNHEY and CDR2 SMNVEV (reference sequence). V was shortened by 5 bases and J by 8 bases, with 10 bases between the two germline ends. CDR3 in amino acids: CASSPGGDEQFF. The CDR3 DNA reads TGTGCCAGCAGTCCAGGAGGAGATGAGCAGTTCTTC.

V gene TRBV18 combines with J gene TRBJ1-5; TRBD1 agrees at 7 bases. V lost 3 bases, J lost 11 bases, and 4 bases stayed unmatched. Germline V lookup: CDR1 KGHSH, CDR2 LQKENI. The CDR3 sequence is 12 residues long. The CDR3: CASSPQGGSQHF. Here the CDR3 DNA reads TGTGCCAGCTCACCGCAGGGGGGATCCCAGCATTTT. Full variable domain (outside the CDR3, taken from reference TRBV18 and TRBJ1-5): NAGVMQNPRHLVRRRGQEARLRCSPMKGHSHVYWYRQLPEEGLKFMVYLQKENIIDESGMPKERFSAEFPKEGPSILRIQQVVRGDSAAYFCASSPQGGSQHFGDGTRLSIL.

With regard to this clone: This CDR3 is also generated by other DNA sequences in the sample. V is TRBV5-1 and J is TRBJ2-2; 8 bases fit TRBD1. V trimming: 4 bases; J trimming: 3 bases; junction bases outside the gene matches: 2. Germline loops: CDR1 SGHRS, CDR2 YFSETQ. The CDR3 has 14 residues. The chain's CDR3 is CASSLTGDTGELFF. In DNA form, the CDR3 reads TGCGCCAGCAGCCTGACAGGGGACACCGGGGAGCTGTTTTTT.

The chain links TRBV24-1 to TRBJ1-5, with 10 bases that match TRBD1. CDR3 length: 17 residues. Germline loops: CDR1 KGHDR, CDR2 SFDVKD. V trimming: 2 bases; J trimming: 11 bases; junction bases outside the gene matches: 14. The CDR3 protein is CATSDSSGTGEMLTQHF. CDR3 coding DNA: TGTGCCACCAGTGATTCGTCCGGGACAGGGGAAATGTTGACCCAGCATTTT.

V gene TRBV30 combines with J gene TRBJ2-2; 8 bases line up with TRBD2. The V gene's germline CDR1 is GTSNPN and CDR2 SVGIG (reference sequence). After removal of 4 bases from V and 6 bases from J, the junction contained 7 bases not matched to a gene. This CDR3 spans 14 amino acids. The CDR3 loop is CAWIPGLGAGELFF. Written as DNA, the CDR3 is TGTGCCTGGATTCCGGGACTAGGGGCCGGGGAGCTGTTTTTT.

The rearrangement joins TRBV5-6 to TRBJ1-1; D is perhaps TRBD1 (6 bases). The CDR3 is 14 amino acids. V lost 3 bases to trimming and J lost 0 bases, with 9 bases between them. The germline CDR1 and CDR2 sequences are SGHDT and YYEEEE. CDR3 bases: TGTGCCAGCAGCTGGACAGACATGAACACTGAAGCTTTCTTT. Residues: CASSWTDMNTEAFF.

This clone was detected only a few times. J is TRBJ1-1 and V is TRBV6-5; D not resolved. This CDR3 has 11 amino acids. Germline V gene data show CDR1 as MNHEY and CDR2 as SVGAGI. CDR3 residues: CASGRELEAFF. DNA for the CDR3: TGTGCAAGCGGGAGGGAGCTCGAAGCTTTCTTT.

The chain carries TRBV11-2 and TRBJ2-7; TRBD2 matches at 8 bases. The V and J ends lost 5 bases and 4 bases, in that order; junction bases with no gene match: 10. The CDR3 is 15 amino acids. CDR1 and CDR2 (germline): SGHAT, FQNNGV. The CDR3 DNA sequence: TGTGCCAGCAGCGGACGTGGGACGGGAGGGTACGAGCAGTACTTC. Protein sequence: CASSGRGTGGYEQYF.

The chain links TRBV6-1 to TRBJ2-7, with 7 bases that match TRBD1. Germline CDR1 MNHNS, CDR2 SASEGT. The CDR3 totals 14 residues. V shed 8 bases, J shed 0 bases, and the junction held 7 bases outside the gene matches. The CDR3 sequence is CASAPRTGSYEQYF. The CDR3 DNA follows: TGTGCCAGCGCCCCGAGGACAGGCTCCTACGAGCAGTACTTC.

V and J are TRBV5-6 and TRBJ1-1; D may be TRBD1 (5 bases). The ends were cut back, 0 bases at V and 5 bases at J, with 23 bases in the middle. In germline, CDR1 is SGHDT, CDR2 YYEEEE. This CDR3 comprises 18 residues. The CDR3 loop is CASSLGVRGRREQTEAFF. DNA of the CDR3: TGTGCCAGCAGCTTGGGGGTTCGTGGGCGCAGGGAACAAACTGAAGCTTTCTTT.

The chain joins TRBV5-1 to TRBJ1-1, with D possibly being TRBD1 (6 bases). The CDR3 is 15 residues long. With 2 bases removed from V and 3 bases from J, the gap between germline ends came to 14 bases. CDR1 and CDR2 from the germline V gene are SGHRS and YFSETQ. In DNA, the CDR3 is TGCGCCAGCAGCTTAAGGACGGCAGGGGACACTGAAGCTTTCTTT. It is translated as CASSLRTAGDTEAFF.

The chain has TRBV10-3 and TRBJ1-1; TRBD1 matches at 9 bases. The CDR3 runs to 14 residues. Trimming at V came to 5 bases and at J to 8 bases, leaving 9 bases not matched to a gene. Germline values: CDR1 ENHRY, CDR2 SYGVKD. The CDR3 DNA reads as TGTGCCATCAGTAACTCCGGGACAGGGTTCGAAGCTTTCTTT. It encodes CAISNSGTGFEAFF.

The genes are TRBV5-1 and TRBJ2-1; TRBD2 agrees at 11 bases. Per the germline V gene, CDR1 is SGHRS and CDR2 is YFSETQ. V dropped 0 bases and J dropped 9; count of bases not matched to a gene: 5. This CDR3 has 15 residues. The CDR3 DNA sequence: TGCGCCAGCAGCTTGGTAACTAGCGGGAGTATTGAGCAGTTCTTC. It yields the protein CASSLVTSGSIEQFF.

The V and J genes are TRBV6-6 and TRBJ2-7, with D unclear. V was shortened by 8 bases and J by 8 bases, with 22 bases between the two germline ends. Germline V gene sequence: CDR1 MNHNY, CDR2 SVGAGI (reference sequence). This CDR3 comprises 14 residues. The CDR3 loop is CASRPMADTSKQYF. The DNA for the CDR3 is TGTGCCAGCCGCCCGATGGCAGACACCTCCAAGCAGTACTTC.

The chain joins TRBV5-6 to TRBJ1-1, with 9 bases lining up with TRBD1. Looked up from germline, CDR1 is SGHDT and CDR2 is YYEEEE. There are 14 residues in the CDR3. V shed 3 bases, J shed 8 bases, and the junction held 8 bases outside the gene matches. The CDR3 is CASSSGTGLLEAFF. The DNA of the CDR3 is TGTGCCAGCAGCTCCGGGACAGGGTTGTTGGAAGCTTTCTTT. The full variable domain, its missing parts supplied by reference TRBV5-6 and TRBJ1-1, is DAGVTQSPTHLIKTRGQQVTLRCSPKSGHDTVSWYQQALGQGPQFIFQYYEEEERQRGNFPDRFSGHQFPNYSSELNVNALLLGDSALYLCASSSGTGLLEAFFGQGTRLTVV.

This clone was recorded once. V usage is TRBV30 and J usage is TRBJ1-4, with 9 nucleotides matching TRBD1. Germline V gene lookup returns CDR1 GTSNPN and CDR2 SVGIG (reference sequence). The V segment lost 5 bases and the J segment 7 bases; nucleotides outside the gene matches: 8. The CDR3 totals 14 residues. CDR3 nucleotide sequence: TGTGCCTGGGGGGATGGACAGGGGATTGAAAAACTGTTTTTT. It specifies CAWGDGQGIEKLFF.

The chain has TRBV19 and TRBJ1-1; D call uncertain. The CDR3 is made up of 15 amino acids. With 6 bases removed from V and 1 base from J, the gap between germline ends came to 15 bases. CDR1 and CDR2 (germline): LNHDA, SQIVND (reference sequence). The CDR3 region is CASRRDSATNTEAFF. In nucleotides, the CDR3 is TGTGCCAGTAGGAGGGATTCAGCTACGAACACTGAAGCTTTCTTT. Filled out from reference TRBV19 and TRBJ1-1, the complete variable domain reads DGGITQSPKYLFRKEGQNVTLSCEQNLNHDAMYWYRQDPGQGLRLIYYSQIVNDFQKGDIAEGYSVSREKKESFPLTVTSAQKNPTAFYLCASRRDSATNTEAFFGQGTRLTVV.

The J gene is TRBJ1-1, the V gene TRBV18; D unclear. This CDR3 is 18 amino acids long. The germline V gene has CDR1 KGHSH and CDR2 LQKENI. The V gene lost 3 bases and the J gene lost 1 base, with 21 bases spanning the gap. CDR3 protein: CASSPSSRAGNSNTEAFF. Written as DNA, the CDR3 is TGTGCCAGCTCACCGTCATCAAGGGCGGGGAACTCGAACACTGAAGCTTTCTTT.

This chain uses TRBV7-9 with TRBJ2-7; no clear D gene. The germline gives CDR1 SEHNR, CDR2 FQNEAQ (reference sequence). This CDR3 region has 16 residues. V shed 1 base and J shed 0 bases, with 13 bases lying between them. The CDR3 DNA sequence: TGTGCCAGCAGCTTAGATTTGGGCCTGGTCTCCTACGAGCAGTACTTC. Translating gives CASSLDLGLVSYEQYF.

V is TRBV7-8 and J is TRBJ2-7, with 12 bases aligning to TRBD1. CDR3 length equals 14 residues. Trimming cost V 4 bases and J 4 bases; bases outside gene matches: 2. CDR1 is SGHVS and CDR2 is FQNEAQ in the germline V gene. The CDR3 nucleotides read TGTGCCAGCAGCTGGGGACAGGGGGCGTACGAGCAGTACTTC. This gives the protein CASSWGQGAYEQYF.

The rearrangement links TRBV5-1 to TRBJ2-7, with TRBD2 matching 11 bases. CDR3 length: 16 amino acids. With 3 bases clipped from V and 0 bases from J, the junction kept 5 bases outside the gene matches. The germline CDR1 and CDR2 sequences are SGHRS and YFSETQ. Here the CDR3 reads CASSYGLAGPSYEQYF. In nucleotides, the CDR3 is TGCGCCAGCAGCTACGGACTAGCGGGTCCCTCCTACGAGCAGTACTTC.

The chain uses TRBV11-3 and TRBJ2-5, with D possibly matching TRBD2 (5 bases). CDR3 length equals 15 residues. Germline V gene data show CDR1 as SGHNT and CDR2 as YENEEA. Trimming stripped 4 bases from V and 1 base from J, with 13 bases between. CDR3 sequence (DNA): TGTGCCAGCAGCTACCTCCGAGGAGGCCAAGAGACCCAGTACTTC. Amino acid sequence: CASSYLRGGQETQYF.

This chain uses TRBV11-1 with TRBJ2-3, with D hard to call. CDR1 and CDR2 (germline): SGHAT, FQDESV (reference sequence). The CDR3 consists of 13 residues. V dropped 6 bases and J dropped 1 base, with 8 bases sitting between them. This CDR3 is CASRADGTDTQYF. CDR3 in DNA: TGTGCCAGCAGGGCCGATGGCACAGATACGCAGTATTTT. The full variable domain, its missing parts supplied by reference TRBV11-1 and TRBJ2-3, is EAEVAQSPRYKITEKSQAVAFWCDPISGHATLYWYRQILGQGPELLVQFQDESVVDDSQLPKDRFSAERLKGVDSTLKIQPAELGDSAMYLCASRADGTDTQYFGPGTRLTVL.

The chain employs TRBV2 and TRBJ1-5, with 7 bases matching TRBD1. V gave up 3 bases and J gave up 0 bases; unmatched junction bases: 14. Germline loops: CDR1 SNHLY, CDR2 FYNNEI. The CDR3 is 19 amino acids. CDR3 amino acids: CASSDGPGRGYYSNQPQHF. CDR3 nucleotide sequence: TGTGCCAGCAGTGATGGTCCCGGCAGGGGGTACTATAGCAATCAGCCCCAGCATTTT.